What follows are 8 T cell receptor beta chains derived from one specimen sequenced in a study of blood T cell repertoires in COVID-19. Sequencing was performed with immunoSEQ multiplex PCR; in TCRdb, only in-frame clones are kept and a portion is missing. The sample includes approximately 300,000 clones, 80% to 95% seen only once; the top ten take 6.5% to 8%. What was sequenced was peripheral blood. The receptors were gathered from a woman under 40 with COVID-19, enrolled during active disease.

The V gene is TRBV19, the J gene TRBJ2-7, with TRBD2 identical over 9 bases. This CDR3 spans 15 amino acids. The germline V gene encodes CDR1 LNHDA and CDR2 SQIVND (reference sequence). After removal of 7 bases from V and 2 bases from J, the junction contained 9 bases not matched to a gene. CDR3: CASKEALAGTYEQYF. The CDR3 DNA follows: TGTGCCAGTAAGGAGGCCCTAGCGGGAACCTACGAGCAGTACTTC.

The V gene is TRBV28, the J gene TRBJ2-3, with 8 bases fitting TRBD1. This CDR3 has 14 residues. V dropped 6 bases and J dropped 6; count of bases not matched to a gene: 8. Germline values: CDR1 MDHEN, CDR2 SYDVKM. The CDR3 sequence: CASSSSRGPDTQYF. The CDR3 nucleotides read TGTGCCAGCAGCTCATCCAGGGGGCCGGATACGCAGTATTTT. Looking up the rest from reference TRBV28 and TRBJ2-3 gives the full variable domain: DVKVTQSSRYLVKRTGEKVFLECVQDMDHENMFWYRQDPGLGLRLIYFSYDVKMKEKGDIPEGYSVSREKKERFSLILESASTNQTSMYLCASSSSRGPDTQYFGPGTRLTVL.

The gene calls are TRBV24-1 and TRBJ2-1; 13 bases are shared with TRBD2. V trimming: 3 bases; J trimming: 9 bases; junction bases outside the gene matches: 7. The CDR3 has 16 residues. Looked up from germline, CDR1 is KGHDR and CDR2 is SFDVKD. The CDR3: CATSDRTSGRVGEQFF. CDR3 nucleotide sequence: TGTGCCACCAGTGATAGAACTAGCGGGAGGGTGGGTGAGCAGTTCTTC.

The chain couples TRBV23-1 to TRBJ1-6; no clear D. TRBV23-1 qualifies as an ORF whose function is uncertain. The CDR3 is made up of 17 amino acids. V was pared by 4 bases and J by 8 bases, with 21 bases between. CDR3: CASSLKSGDPVDSPLHF. CDR3 bases: TGCGCCAGCAGTCTTAAGTCGGGAGACCCGGTTGATTCACCCCTCCACTTT.

The chain employs TRBV28 and TRBJ1-5; no firm D call. This CDR3 has 14 amino acids. The germline V and J ends were trimmed by 7 bases and 5 bases, with 15 bases remaining between them. Looked up from germline, CDR1 is MDHEN and CDR2 is SYDVKM. In nucleotides, the CDR3 is TGTGCCAGCACCATAAGCGACTTTTATCAGCCCCAGCATTTT. Encoded protein: CASTISDFYQPQHF.

V and J are TRBV28 and TRBJ2-6; no reliable D call. With 6 bases removed from V and 0 bases from J, the gap between germline ends came to 6 bases. The CDR3 consists of 14 residues. Germline CDR1 and CDR2: MDHEN and SYDVKM. The CDR3: CASRRSSGANVLTF. The DNA for the CDR3 is TGTGCCAGCAGACGGAGCTCTGGGGCCAACGTCCTGACTTTC.

This chain connects TRBV13 to TRBJ2-7; 15 nucleotides match TRBD2. This CDR3 spans 16 amino acids. J lost 0 bases, V lost 5 bases, and 2 bases had no gene match. In germline, CDR1 is PRHDT, CDR2 FYEKMQ (reference sequence). CDR3 sequence: CASSLGLAGGSYEQYF. The CDR3 coding sequence is TGTGCCAGCAGCCTGGGACTAGCGGGAGGCTCCTACGAGCAGTACTTC.

V gene TRBV14 combines with J gene TRBJ2-7, with 7 bases lining up with TRBD1. The length of the CDR3 is 15 residues. Germline-derived CDR1 and CDR2 are SGHDN and FVKESK. V trimming: 4 bases; J trimming: 1 base; junction bases outside the gene matches: 7. The CDR3 DNA reads TGTGCCAGCAGCCGCAACTGGGACAGTTCCTACGAGCAGTACTTC. As protein: CASSRNWDSSYEQYF.